These T cell receptor beta chains were read from a single sample in a study of cytomegalovirus exposure and HLA in healthy donors. Profiling relied on immunoSEQ multiplex PCR, and the TCRdb table lists in-frame clones only, not all of them. This table has approximately 210,000 clones, around 79% appearing once. Source material: PBMCs. The receptor set was obtained from a girl aged 5 to 17 in good health and CMV-seropositive. Each CDR3 is given with its conserved first and last residue. Each record gives: CDR3 protein, CDR3 DNA, J gene, V gene, D gene, clone size. D genes are given only for firm matches. Clone sizes are given selectively: once, few, many, or a class where the clone is expanded.

CDR3 protein: CASSQRDRGCAGELFF
CDR3 DNA: TGTGCCAGCAGCCAGAGAGACAGGGGGTGTGCCGGGGAGCTGTTTTTT
J gene: TRBJ2-2
V gene: TRBV21-1
D gene: .
clone size: .

CDR3 protein: CASSKFGHLNTEAFF
CDR3 DNA: TGTGCCAGCAGCAAATTTGGACACCTAAACACTGAAGCTTTCTTT
J gene: TRBJ1-1
V gene: TRBV21-1
D gene: .
clone size: once

CDR3 protein: CASSLGLAMGTDTQYF
CDR3 DNA: TGTGCCAGCAGCCTGGGACTAGCGATGGGAACAGATACGCAGTATTTT
J gene: TRBJ2-3
V gene: TRBV5-6
D gene: TRBD2
clone size: .

CDR3 protein: CASSQLAVGTDTQYF
CDR3 DNA: TGCGCCAGCAGCCAACTAGCGGTAGGCACAGATACGCAGTATTTT
J gene: TRBJ2-3
V gene: TRBV4-3
D gene: TRBD2
clone size: .

CDR3 protein: CAISVEGNYGYTF
CDR3 DNA: TGTGCCATCAGTGTCGAGGGTAACTATGGCTACACCTTC
J gene: TRBJ1-2
V gene: TRBV10-3
D gene: .
clone size: .

CDR3 protein: CASSLEGITEAFF
CDR3 DNA: TGTGCCAGCAGCCTGGAGGGGATCACTGAAGCTTTCTTT
J gene: TRBJ1-1
V gene: TRBV7-9
D gene: .
clone size: .

CDR3 protein: CASSYSSENEQFF
CDR3 DNA: TGTGCCAGCAGTTACTCGTCTGAGAATGAGCAGTTCTTC
J gene: TRBJ2-1
V gene: TRBV6-6
D gene: .
clone size: many

CDR3 protein: CASSSGLAGPSTDTQYF
CDR3 DNA: TGTGCCAGCAGCTCGGGACTAGCGGGACCAAGCACAGATACGCAGTATTTT
J gene: TRBJ2-3
V gene: TRBV7-9
D gene: TRBD2
clone size: .

CDR3 protein: CASSPQGYGNSPLHF
CDR3 DNA: TGTGCCAGCTCACCACAGGGGTATGGTAATTCACCCCTCCACTTT
J gene: TRBJ1-6
V gene: TRBV18
D gene: .
clone size: .

CDR3 protein: CASSQGQRGSYNEQFF
CDR3 DNA: TGCGCCAGCAGCCAAGGACAGCGGGGATCCTACAATGAGCAGTTCTTC
J gene: TRBJ2-1
V gene: TRBV4-3
D gene: TRBD2
clone size: .

CDR3 protein: CASTSGGPAGNEQFF
CDR3 DNA: TGCGCCAGCACCTCGGGGGGGCCGGCGGGCAATGAGCAGTTCTTC
J gene: TRBJ2-1
V gene: TRBV5-1
D gene: TRBD2
clone size: .

CDR3 protein: CASSEGQGGGNTIYF
CDR3 DNA: TGCGCCAGCAGCGAAGGACAGGGGGGTGGAAACACCATATATTTT
J gene: TRBJ1-3
V gene: TRBV4-3
D gene: TRBD1
clone size: .

CDR3 protein: CASSVGTGFSGNTIYF
CDR3 DNA: TGTGCCAGCAGTGTCGGGACAGGCTTCTCTGGAAACACCATATATTTT
J gene: TRBJ1-3
V gene: TRBV6-1
D gene: TRBD1
clone size: few

CDR3 protein: CASSVVAGGLQTNTGELFF
CDR3 DNA: TGTGCCAGCAGTGTAGTAGCGGGGGGCCTCCAAACGAACACCGGGGAGCTGTTTTTT
J gene: TRBJ2-2
V gene: TRBV6-1
D gene: TRBD2
clone size: .

CDR3 protein: CASSYSREVTEAFF
CDR3 DNA: TGTGCCAGCAGTTACAGCAGGGAGGTGACTGAAGCTTTCTTT
J gene: TRBJ1-1
V gene: TRBV6-5
D gene: .
clone size: .

CDR3 protein: CASSPPGLFSYEQYF
CDR3 DNA: TGTGCCAGCTCACCACCGGGACTTTTCTCCTACGAGCAGTACTTC
J gene: TRBJ2-7
V gene: TRBV18
D gene: .
clone size: .

CDR3 protein: CASSERIAGDLAKNIQYF
CDR3 DNA: TGTGCCAGCAGTGAAAGAATAGCGGGGGATTTAGCCAAAAACATTCAGTACTTC
J gene: TRBJ2-4
V gene: TRBV2
D gene: TRBD2
clone size: .

CDR3 protein: CASSLPTSGADTQYF
CDR3 DNA: TGTGCCAGCAGCTTACCGACTAGCGGGGCAGATACGCAGTATTTT
J gene: TRBJ2-3
V gene: TRBV7-9
D gene: TRBD2
clone size: .

CDR3 protein: CASVPTGSIGNTEAFF
CDR3 DNA: TGCGCCAGCGTCCCTACAGGTTCTATTGGGAACACTGAAGCTTTCTTT
J gene: TRBJ1-1
V gene: TRBV10-2
D gene: .
clone size: .

CDR3 protein: CASRRVGGETQYF
CDR3 DNA: TGTGCCAGTAGGCGCGTCGGGGGAGAGACCCAGTACTTC
J gene: TRBJ2-5
V gene: TRBV19
D gene: .
clone size: .

CDR3 protein: CASSVGSGGAQETQYF
CDR3 DNA: TGTGCCAGCAGCGTAGGGTCAGGGGGAGCCCAAGAGACCCAGTACTTC
J gene: TRBJ2-5
V gene: TRBV9
D gene: TRBD1
clone size: once

CDR3 protein: CSVLQGDGNPEAFF
CDR3 DNA: TGCAGCGTGTTACAGGGGGACGGGAACCCCGAAGCTTTCTTT
J gene: TRBJ1-1
V gene: TRBV29-1
D gene: TRBD1
clone size: .

CDR3 protein: CASSFPGQGFTGANVLTF
CDR3 DNA: TGTGCCAGCAGCTTCCCGGGACAGGGATTCACCGGGGCCAACGTCCTGACTTTC
J gene: TRBJ2-6
V gene: TRBV7-8
D gene: TRBD1
clone size: .

CDR3 protein: CASSFLGGRWTQYF
CDR3 DNA: TGTGCCAGCAGCTTTTTGGGGGGGCGCTGGACCCAGTACTTC
J gene: TRBJ2-5
V gene: TRBV11-2
D gene: .
clone size: .

CDR3 protein: CALRTSATSYEQYF
CDR3 DNA: TGTGCCCTCAGGACTAGCGCAACCTCCTACGAGCAGTACTTC
J gene: TRBJ2-7
V gene: TRBV10-3
D gene: TRBD2
clone size: .

CDR3 protein: CAISYPQAYEQYF
CDR3 DNA: TGTGCCATCAGCTACCCCCAGGCTTACGAGCAGTACTTC
J gene: TRBJ2-7
V gene: TRBV10-3
D gene: .
clone size: .

CDR3 protein: CASSFSGGSDYEQYF
CDR3 DNA: TGTGCCAGCAGTTTTAGCGGGGGGTCGGACTACGAGCAGTACTTC
J gene: TRBJ2-7
V gene: TRBV11-2
D gene: TRBD2
clone size: .

CDR3 protein: CSATDIYEQYF
CDR3 DNA: TGCAGTGCTACGGACATCTACGAGCAGTACTTC
J gene: TRBJ2-7
V gene: TRBV20-1
D gene: .
clone size: .

CDR3 protein: CASSEVLRYTGELFF
CDR3 DNA: TGTGCCAGCAGTGAAGTGCTCAGGTACACCGGGGAGCTGTTTTTT
J gene: TRBJ2-2
V gene: TRBV2
D gene: .
clone size: .

CDR3 protein: CASGLGGGGQGINYGYTF
CDR3 DNA: TGTGCTAGTGGTTTGGGGGGTGGGGGACAGGGGATCAACTATGGCTACACCTTC
J gene: TRBJ1-2
V gene: TRBV12-5
D gene: TRBD1
clone size: .

CDR3 protein: CASSYQGAMGNGGYTF
CDR3 DNA: TGTGCCAGCAGTTACCAGGGGGCGATGGGGAATGGTGGCTACACCTTC
J gene: TRBJ1-2
V gene: TRBV6-5
D gene: TRBD1
clone size: .

CDR3 protein: CASSQEVARTYEQYF
CDR3 DNA: TGCGCCAGCAGCCAAGAGGTGGCCAGGACCTACGAGCAGTACTTC
J gene: TRBJ2-7
V gene: TRBV4-3
D gene: .
clone size: .

CDR3 protein: CASSGLEETQYF
CDR3 DNA: TGTGCCAGCAGTGGATTAGAAGAGACCCAGTACTTC
J gene: TRBJ2-5
V gene: TRBV2
D gene: .
clone size: .

CDR3 protein: CASSRGQGILYEQYF
CDR3 DNA: TGTGCCAGCAGCCGGGGACAGGGTATACTCTACGAGCAGTACTTC
J gene: TRBJ2-7
V gene: TRBV7-9
D gene: TRBD1
clone size: .

CDR3 protein: CASSLVWDRDGGYTF
CDR3 DNA: TGTGCCAGCAGCTTAGTTTGGGACAGGGACGGTGGCTACACCTTC
J gene: TRBJ1-2
V gene: TRBV7-9
D gene: TRBD1
clone size: .

CDR3 protein: CASSTTGGEKLFF
CDR3 DNA: TGCGCCAGCAGCACCACGGGAGGTGAAAAACTGTTTTTT
J gene: TRBJ1-4
V gene: TRBV4-3
D gene: .
clone size: few

CDR3 protein: CASSLDGGNYGYTF
CDR3 DNA: TGTGCCAGCAGCTTGGACGGGGGGAACTATGGCTACACCTTC
J gene: TRBJ1-2
V gene: TRBV5-4
D gene: .
clone size: few

CDR3 protein: CASSVRKNTEAFF
CDR3 DNA: TGTGCCAGCAGTGTGCGGAAAAACACTGAAGCTTTCTTT
J gene: TRBJ1-1
V gene: TRBV6-4
D gene: .
clone size: few

CDR3 protein: CASSLGSSYNSPLHF
CDR3 DNA: TGTGCCAGCAGCTTGGGGAGCTCCTATAATTCACCCCTCCACTTT
J gene: TRBJ1-6
V gene: TRBV5-8
D gene: .
clone size: once

CDR3 protein: CASREVQSSGNTIYF
CDR3 DNA: TGTGCCAGTCGGGAGGTCCAGAGCTCTGGAAACACCATATATTTT
J gene: TRBJ1-3
V gene: TRBV7-2
D gene: .
clone size: .

CDR3 protein: CASSRTDLYNEQFF
CDR3 DNA: TGTGCCAGCAGCCGGACAGATCTTTACAATGAGCAGTTCTTC
J gene: TRBJ2-1
V gene: TRBV5-6
D gene: .
clone size: .

CDR3 protein: CASREGDRTQYF
CDR3 DNA: TGTGCCAGCAGAGAAGGGGATAGGACCCAGTACTTC
J gene: TRBJ2-5
V gene: TRBV6-6
D gene: .
clone size: .

CDR3 protein: CASSWGPLAGFNEKLFF
CDR3 DNA: TGTGCCAGCAGCTGGGGTCCCTTGGCGGGGTTTAATGAAAAACTGTTTTTT
J gene: TRBJ1-4
V gene: TRBV5-6
D gene: .
clone size: few

CDR3 protein: CATVGPSTDTQYF
CDR3 DNA: TGTGCCACCGTGGGGCCGAGCACAGATACGCAGTATTTT
J gene: TRBJ2-3
V gene: TRBV15
D gene: .
clone size: .

CDR3 protein: CASSSGGKNTEAFF
CDR3 DNA: TGTGCCAGCAGCTCAGGGGGGAAGAACACTGAAGCTTTCTTT
J gene: TRBJ1-1
V gene: TRBV11-3
D gene: TRBD1
clone size: few

CDR3 protein: CASSDRENTEAFF
CDR3 DNA: TGTGCCAGCTCTGACAGGGAGAACACTGAAGCTTTCTTT
J gene: TRBJ1-1
V gene: TRBV2
D gene: TRBD1
clone size: few

CDR3 protein: CASSLSGGTSHNEQFF
CDR3 DNA: TGTGCCAGCAGCTTATCGGGGGGGACATCTCACAATGAGCAGTTCTTC
J gene: TRBJ2-1
V gene: TRBV7-2
D gene: TRBD2
clone size: .

CDR3 protein: CSVEVREPYEQYF
CDR3 DNA: TGCAGCGTTGAGGTCCGGGAGCCCTACGAGCAGTACTTC
J gene: TRBJ2-7
V gene: TRBV29-1
D gene: .
clone size: .

CDR3 protein: CASNTPTGTGTNEQYF
CDR3 DNA: TGTGCCAGCAACACCCCAACTGGGACAGGGACCAACGAGCAGTACTTC
J gene: TRBJ2-7
V gene: TRBV6-6
D gene: TRBD1
clone size: .

CDR3 protein: CASSYSGRGYGYTF
CDR3 DNA: TGTGCCAGCAGTTACTCTGGCAGGGGGTATGGCTACACCTTC
J gene: TRBJ1-2
V gene: TRBV6-5
D gene: TRBD1
clone size: .

CDR3 protein: CASSSPSGTSGRTDTQYF
CDR3 DNA: TGTGCCAGCAGCTCCCCTTCCGGGACTAGCGGACGCACAGATACGCAGTATTTT
J gene: TRBJ2-3
V gene: TRBV9
D gene: TRBD2
clone size: .

CDR3 protein: CASSASGQGKGYTF
CDR3 DNA: TGTGCCAGCTCAGCGTCGGGACAGGGGAAGGGCTACACCTTC
J gene: TRBJ1-2
V gene: TRBV18
D gene: TRBD1
clone size: .

CDR3 protein: CASSDRDRGELFF
CDR3 DNA: TGTGCCAGCAGTGACAGGGATCGCGGGGAGCTGTTTTTT
J gene: TRBJ2-2
V gene: TRBV6-1
D gene: .
clone size: .

CDR3 protein: CSVEDRLAGSTDTQYF
CDR3 DNA: TGCAGCGTTGAAGATAGACTAGCGGGCTCTACGGATACGCAGTATTTT
J gene: TRBJ2-3
V gene: TRBV29-1
D gene: TRBD2
clone size: .

CDR3 protein: CASSTGVVTDTQYF
CDR3 DNA: TGTGCCAGTAGTACAGGGGTCGTCACAGATACGCAGTATTTT
J gene: TRBJ2-3
V gene: TRBV19
D gene: .
clone size: .

CDR3 protein: CASHDRGNQPQHF
CDR3 DNA: TGTGCCAGCCACGACAGGGGCAATCAGCCCCAGCATTTT
J gene: TRBJ1-5
V gene: TRBV6-1
D gene: TRBD1
clone size: few

CDR3 protein: CASSQGSGQGNGELFF
CDR3 DNA: TGCGCCAGCAGCCAGGGTTCGGGACAGGGGAACGGGGAGCTGTTTTTT
J gene: TRBJ2-2
V gene: TRBV4-3
D gene: TRBD1
clone size: few

CDR3 protein: CASSPSGDTQYF
CDR3 DNA: TGTGCCAGCAGCCCCTCAGGAGATACGCAGTATTTT
J gene: TRBJ2-3
V gene: TRBV27
D gene: .
clone size: .

CDR3 protein: CASSLAGNFGAETQYF
CDR3 DNA: TGCGCCAGCAGCTTGGCCGGAAACTTTGGAGCGGAGACCCAGTACTTC
J gene: TRBJ2-5
V gene: TRBV5-1
D gene: .
clone size: .

CDR3 protein: CASSSRTGTGNTIYF
CDR3 DNA: TGTGCCAGCAGTTCTCGGACAGGGACTGGAAACACCATATATTTT
J gene: TRBJ1-3
V gene: TRBV2
D gene: TRBD1
clone size: .